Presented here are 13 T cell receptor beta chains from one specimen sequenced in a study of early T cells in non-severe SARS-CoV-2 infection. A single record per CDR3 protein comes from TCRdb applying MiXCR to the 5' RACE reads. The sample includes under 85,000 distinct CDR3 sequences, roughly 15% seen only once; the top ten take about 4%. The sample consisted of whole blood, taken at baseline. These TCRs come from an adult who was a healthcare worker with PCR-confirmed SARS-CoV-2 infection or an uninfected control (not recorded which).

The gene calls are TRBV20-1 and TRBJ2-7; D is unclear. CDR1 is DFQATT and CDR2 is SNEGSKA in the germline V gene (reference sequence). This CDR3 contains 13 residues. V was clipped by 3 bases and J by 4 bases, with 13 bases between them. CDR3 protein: CSARNRPRYEQYF. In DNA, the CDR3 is TGCAGTGCTAGGAATCGGCCCCGATACGAGCAGTACTTC.

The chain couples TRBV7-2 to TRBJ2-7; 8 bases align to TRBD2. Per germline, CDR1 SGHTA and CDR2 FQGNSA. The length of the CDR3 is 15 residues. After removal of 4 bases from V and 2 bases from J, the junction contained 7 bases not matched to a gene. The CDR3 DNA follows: TGTGCCAGCAGCTCGGGACTAGTTAGCACCTACGAGCAGTACTTC. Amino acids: CASSSGLVSTYEQYF.

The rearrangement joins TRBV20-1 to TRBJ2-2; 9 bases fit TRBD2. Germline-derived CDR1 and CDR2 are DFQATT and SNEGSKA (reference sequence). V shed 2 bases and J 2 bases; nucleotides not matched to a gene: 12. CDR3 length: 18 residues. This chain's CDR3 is CSARPGSVAGANTGELFF. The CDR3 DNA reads TGCAGTGCTAGACCGGGGTCGGTAGCGGGAGCAAACACCGGGGAGCTGTTTTTT.

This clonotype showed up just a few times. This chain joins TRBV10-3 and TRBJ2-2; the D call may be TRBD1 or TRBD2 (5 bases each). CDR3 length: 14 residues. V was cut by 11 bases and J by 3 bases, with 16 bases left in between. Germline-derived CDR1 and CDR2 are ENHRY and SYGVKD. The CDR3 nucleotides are TGTGCCTGTAACTCGGGGACCTACACCGGGGAGCTGTTTTTT. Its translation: CACNSGTYTGELFF.

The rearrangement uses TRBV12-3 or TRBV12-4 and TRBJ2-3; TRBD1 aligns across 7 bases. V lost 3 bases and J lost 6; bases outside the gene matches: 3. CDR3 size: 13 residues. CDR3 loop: CASSFGTADTQYF. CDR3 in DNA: TGTGCCAGCAGTTTCGGGACAGCCGATACGCAGTATTTT.

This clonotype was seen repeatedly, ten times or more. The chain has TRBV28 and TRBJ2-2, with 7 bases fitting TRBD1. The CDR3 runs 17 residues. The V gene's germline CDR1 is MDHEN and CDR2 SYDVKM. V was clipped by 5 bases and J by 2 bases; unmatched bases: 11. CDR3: CASSPYTGTVNTGELFF. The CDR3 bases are TGTGCCAGCAGTCCTTATACCGGGACAGTCAACACCGGGGAGCTGTTTTTT.

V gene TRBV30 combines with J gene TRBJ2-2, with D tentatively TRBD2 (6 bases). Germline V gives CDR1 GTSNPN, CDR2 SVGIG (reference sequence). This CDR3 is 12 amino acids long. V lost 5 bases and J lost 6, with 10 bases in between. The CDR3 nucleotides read TGTGCCTGGGGGGCGGGGTCCGGGGAGCTGTTTTTT. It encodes CAWGAGSGELFF.

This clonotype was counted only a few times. In DNA form, the CDR3 reads TGTGCCATCAGTGAGATCGGGACTAGTTGGGAGCAGTACTTC. This gives the protein CAISEIGTSWEQYF. J is TRBJ2-7 and V is TRBV10-3, with 8 bases matching TRBD2. After removal of 2 bases from V and 7 bases from J, the junction contained 7 bases not matched to a gene. The CDR3 totals 14 residues. Germline V gene sequence: CDR1 ENHRY, CDR2 SYGVKD.

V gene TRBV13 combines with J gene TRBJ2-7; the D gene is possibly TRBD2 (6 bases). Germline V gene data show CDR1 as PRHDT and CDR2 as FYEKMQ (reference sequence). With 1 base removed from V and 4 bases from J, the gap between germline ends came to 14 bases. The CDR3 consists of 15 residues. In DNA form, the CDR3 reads TGTGCCAGCAGCTTAGCCCTAGCGTACCCTTACGAGCAGTACTTC. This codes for CASSLALAYPYEQYF.

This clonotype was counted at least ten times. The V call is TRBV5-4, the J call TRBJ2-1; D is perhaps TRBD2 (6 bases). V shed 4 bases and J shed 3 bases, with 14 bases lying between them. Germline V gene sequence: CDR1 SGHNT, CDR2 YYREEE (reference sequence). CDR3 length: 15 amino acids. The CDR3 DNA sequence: TGTGCCAGCAGCCTGGGACTTTCGGTCTACAATGAGCAGTTCTTC. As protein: CASSLGLSVYNEQFF.

Here the CDR3 DNA reads TGTGCCAGCAGCCAAGTTGGAGGGGGTTCGAACACTGAAGCTTTCTTT. Translating gives CASSQVGGGSNTEAFF. This chain joins TRBV3-1 and TRBJ1-1, with a weak D call TRBD1 (6 bases). V lost 1 base and J lost 1, with 13 bases in between. This CDR3 is 16 amino acids long. Germline V lookup: CDR1 LGHDT, CDR2 YNNKEL (reference sequence).

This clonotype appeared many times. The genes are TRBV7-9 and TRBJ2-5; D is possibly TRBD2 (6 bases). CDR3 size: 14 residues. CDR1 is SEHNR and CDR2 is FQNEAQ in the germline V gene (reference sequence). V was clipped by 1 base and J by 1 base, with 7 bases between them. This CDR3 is CASSLGSGQETQYF. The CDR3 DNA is TGTGCCAGCAGCTTAGGTAGCGGCCAAGAGACCCAGTACTTC.

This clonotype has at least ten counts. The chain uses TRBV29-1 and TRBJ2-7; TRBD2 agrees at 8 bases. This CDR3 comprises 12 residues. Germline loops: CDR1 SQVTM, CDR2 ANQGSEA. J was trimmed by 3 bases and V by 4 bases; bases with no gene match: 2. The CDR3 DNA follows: TGCAGCGTTGCCGGGACTAGCTACGAGCAGTACTTC. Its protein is CSVAGTSYEQYF.